This entry lists 6 T cell receptor beta chains sequenced from one sample in a study of blood T cell repertoires in COVID-19 (TCRdb year 2020). Receptors were amplified or captured by the immunoSEQ multiplex PCR assay. TCRdb limited this immuneACCESS table to in-frame rearrangements with V and J called. A share of clones is missing; checked studies link under half to unresolved V genes, and the rest is unexplained. In this sample the table shows some 150,000 clones, around 85% of which occur a single time. The ten most abundant clones make up 0.63% of the sample. Sequenced: peripheral blood. Source of these receptors: a man between 60 and 75 years old with COVID-19, enrolled during active disease.

This sequence joins TRBV9 and TRBJ2-1; weak D call: TRBD1 (5 bases). The V end was cut by 0 bases, the J end by 4 bases, with 14 bases between. This CDR3 is built from 16 residues. Looked up from germline, CDR1 is SGDLS and CDR2 is YYNGEE. The CDR3, as DNA: TGTGCCAGCAGCGTAGGTGGGGCCCCCGGTTACAATGAGCAGTTCTTC. As protein: CASSVGGAPGYNEQFF. The full variable domain, rest sourced from reference TRBV9 and TRBJ2-1, is DSGVTQTPKHLITATGQRVTLRCSPRSGDLSVYWYQQSLDQGLQFLIQYYNGEERAKGNILERFSAQQFPDLHSELNLSSLELGDSALYFCASSVGGAPGYNEQFFGPGTRLTVL.

The V gene is TRBV5-1, the J gene TRBJ1-2; 10 bases fit TRBD1. Trimming removed 4 bases from V and 7 bases from J; junction bases left unmatched: 7. CDR3 length: 14 residues. From germline, CDR1 is SGHRS and CDR2 YFSETQ. CDR3 loop: CASSSDRGLGGYTF. DNA for the CDR3: TGCGCCAGCAGCAGCGACAGGGGGCTAGGTGGCTACACCTTC.

The chain joins TRBV12-3 or TRBV12-4 to TRBJ1-2, with a weak D call TRBD1 (6 bases). This CDR3 spans 12 amino acids. Trimming left V 4 bases short and J 8 bases short, with 11 bases between. The CDR3 is CASSYGTRGYTF. The DNA for the CDR3 is TGTGCCAGCAGTTACGGGACACGAGGCTACACCTTC.

The chain is built from TRBV20-1 and TRBJ1-5; D is unresolved. Trimming shortened V by 3 bases and J by 2 bases, and 11 bases separated the two germline ends. The CDR3 has 14 residues. Germline CDR1 reads DFQATT; CDR2 reads SNEGSKA (reference sequence). The chain's CDR3 is CSASFGSGNQPQHF. DNA for the CDR3: TGCAGTGCTAGTTTCGGGAGCGGCAATCAGCCCCAGCATTTT.

This clone turned up a few times. The genes are TRBV5-1 and TRBJ1-5; 8 nucleotides match TRBD1. With 4 bases clipped from V and 9 bases from J, the junction kept 12 bases outside the gene matches. Looked up from germline, CDR1 is SGHRS and CDR2 is YFSETQ. This CDR3 is built from 15 residues. The CDR3 DNA reads TGCGCCAGCAGCCCGACAGGGGCCCGAGGGAGGCCCCAGCATTTT. Translating gives CASSPTGARGRPQHF.

The rearrangement joins TRBV30 to TRBJ1-2; D may be TRBD1 (5 bases). Trimming took off 2 bases at V and 4 bases at J, with 8 bases between the two ends. There are 12 residues in the CDR3. Germline lookup yields CDR1 GTSNPN and CDR2 SVGIG (reference sequence). This CDR3 is CAWSTTGYGYTF. CDR3 nucleotide sequence: TGTGCCTGGAGTACCACAGGCTATGGCTACACCTTC.